What follows are 13 T cell receptor beta chains derived from one specimen sequenced in a study of Graves' ophthalmopathy and Graves' hyperthyroidism. RNA transcripts provided the template for amplifying TCR beta CDR3 regions. The library came from an HTBI-primed first-round RT-PCR and a second-round multiplex PCR. TCRdb called the multiplex PCR reads again in MiXCR, with one record for every CDR3 protein. The sample lists almost 750,000 distinct CDR3 sequences, roughly two fifths occurring once. Sequenced input: peripheral blood. These receptors were taken from an adult man with Graves' ophthalmopathy.

The chain couples TRBV11-1 to TRBJ2-6, with TRBD2 matching 7 bases. V lost 10 bases and J lost 0; bases outside the gene matches: 6. The CDR3 sequence is 15 residues long. Germline CDR1 reads SGHAT; CDR2 reads FQDESV (reference sequence). The CDR3 loop reads CAITSGTSGANVLTF. The CDR3, as DNA: TGTGCCATAACAAGCGGGACCTCTGGGGCCAACGTCCTGACTTTC.

This chain links TRBV15 with TRBJ1-2; D may be TRBD1 (5 bases). The CDR3 runs to 13 residues. Trimming left V 1 base short and J 6 bases short, with 9 bases between. Per germline, CDR1 LNHNV and CDR2 YYDKDF (reference sequence). The CDR3 DNA is TGTGCCACCAGCAGAGTCAGGGCCCATGGCTACACCTTC. It yields the protein CATSRVRAHGYTF.

Concerning this clonotype itself: This may stem from a read error, because a much larger clone lies one nucleotide away. This likely comes from a read error, as the CDR3 has no conserved phenylalanine or tryptophan at its end. The chain recombines TRBV7-9 with TRBJ2-7; 9 bases line up with TRBD2. V lost 1 base to trimming and J lost 5 bases; unmatched junction nucleotides: 6. This CDR3 comprises 15 residues. Germline CDR1 and CDR2: SEHNR and FQNEAQ (reference sequence). The CDR3 loop is CASSLGGLAIDEQYL. CDR3 in DNA: TGTGCCAGCAGCTTAGGGGGACTAGCTATCGACGAGCAGTACCTC.

For the CDR3, the DNA is TGTGCCAGCCTCGCAGGGCCGGAGACCCAGTACTTC. Its translation is CASLAGPETQYF. The rearrangement joins TRBV7-9 to TRBJ2-5; D may be TRBD1 (5 bases). V was pared by 8 bases and J by 5 bases, with 12 bases between. Germline V lookup: CDR1 SEHNR, CDR2 FQNEAQ (reference sequence). CDR3 length: 12 amino acids.

The chain combines TRBV15 with TRBJ1-1, with D perhaps matching TRBD1 (6 bases). V lost 3 bases to trimming and J lost 10 bases, with 15 bases between them. This CDR3 spans 13 amino acids. Germline CDR1 reads LNHNV; CDR2 reads YYDKDF (reference sequence). For the CDR3, the DNA is TGTGCCACCAGCAGGGGGATCGGGGGGCGAGCTTTCTTT. This translates into CATSRGIGGRAFF.

This clonotype has just a few counts. The chain is built from TRBV9 and TRBJ2-5; D possibly matches TRBD1 or TRBD2 (7 bases each). V lost 5 bases to trimming and J lost 2 bases, with 16 bases between them. This CDR3 region has 15 residues. Germline V gene data show CDR1 as SGDLS and CDR2 as YYNGEE. The CDR3 reads CASSQGGAGQETQYF. CDR3 coding DNA: TGTGCCAGCAGTCAGGGGGGGGCGGGACAAGAGACCCAGTACTTC. Full variable domain (outside the CDR3, taken from reference TRBV9 and TRBJ2-5): DSGVTQTPKHLITATGQRVTLRCSPRSGDLSVYWYQQSLDQGLQFLIQYYNGEERAKGNILERFSAQQFPDLHSELNLSSLELGDSALYFCASSQGGAGQETQYFGPGTRLLVL.

This clonotype came up a few times. The chain is built from TRBV2 and TRBJ1-2, with D perhaps matching TRBD1 (5 bases). Trimming stripped 6 bases from V and 6 bases from J, with 14 bases between. Germline loops: CDR1 SNHLY, CDR2 FYNNEI. The CDR3 has 13 residues. Here the CDR3 DNA reads TGTGCCAGCAGGGACGGGGCGGCCCATGGCTACACCTTC. This encodes CASRDGAAHGYTF.

V and J are TRBV7-2 and TRBJ2-5, with 13 nucleotides matching TRBD2. This CDR3 region has 16 residues. Unmatched junction bases numbered 13, after V lost 10 bases and J lost 5 bases. Germline lookup yields CDR1 SGHTA and CDR2 FQGNSA. CDR3 nucleotides: TGTGCCACCTCCATACGGACTAGCGGGAGTAGTGAGACCCAGTACTTC. As protein: CATSIRTSGSSETQYF.

This clonotype has at least ten counts. The chain couples TRBV19 to TRBJ1-2; TRBD1 aligns across 9 bases. Losses at the gene ends were 4 bases for V and 7 bases for J; bases not matched to a gene: 7. This CDR3 comprises 14 residues. Germline CDR1 LNHDA, CDR2 SQIVND (reference sequence). This CDR3 is CASSTGQGKSGYTF. The CDR3 DNA is TGTGCCAGTAGTACGGGACAGGGAAAGAGTGGCTACACCTTC.

This clonotype has only a few counts. CDR3 sequence (DNA): TGCAGTGCGGGACCTGGGACAGTTAGCAATCAGCCCCAGCATTTT. Translating gives CSAGPGTVSNQPQHF. The genes are TRBV20-1 and TRBJ1-5, with 7 bases lining up with TRBD1. The CDR3 has 15 amino acids. The V gene's germline CDR1 is DFQATT and CDR2 SNEGSKA (reference sequence). Trimming took 6 bases from V and 0 from J; bases not matched to a gene: 8.

Details on this clonotype: One junction end does not reproduce the germline sequence, and a read error may be involved. The rearrangement joins TRBV29-1 to TRBJ2-5; 11 nucleotides line up with TRBD2. Germline CDR1 is SQVTM and CDR2 is ANQGSEA. This CDR3 comprises 14 residues. CDR3 sequence: CSVELAGGFETQYF. CDR3 bases: TGCAGCGTTGAACTAGCGGGAGGTTTTGAGACCCAATACTTC. The complete variable domain, with remaining parts taken from reference TRBV29-1 and TRBJ2-5, reads SAVISQKPSRDICQRGTSLTIQCQVDSQVTMMFWYRQQPGQSLTLIATANQGSEATYESGFVIDKFPISRPNLTFSTLTVSNMSPEDSSIYLCSVELAGGFETQYFGPGTRLLVL.

V gene TRBV11-1 combines with J gene TRBJ1-6; 10 bases match TRBD1. This CDR3 has 16 amino acids. Germline V gene sequence: CDR1 SGHAT, CDR2 FQDESV (reference sequence). J lost 10 bases, V lost 4 bases, and 10 bases had no gene match. CDR3 residues: CASSYRTGGSGSPLHF. The CDR3 DNA follows: TGTGCCAGCAGCTACCGGACAGGGGGTTCAGGATCACCCCTCCACTTT.

As regards this clonotype: Its ends do not fully match the called genes, so a read error is possible. The chain couples TRBV7-2 to TRBJ2-2; possible D gene TRBD1, 6 bases. The CDR3 spans 15 residues. Germline loops: CDR1 SGHTA, CDR2 FQGNSA. The CDR3 coding sequence is TGTGTCAGCACCAACACGGGACAGAACACCGGGGAGCTGTTTTTT. Residues: CVSTNTGQNTGELFF.